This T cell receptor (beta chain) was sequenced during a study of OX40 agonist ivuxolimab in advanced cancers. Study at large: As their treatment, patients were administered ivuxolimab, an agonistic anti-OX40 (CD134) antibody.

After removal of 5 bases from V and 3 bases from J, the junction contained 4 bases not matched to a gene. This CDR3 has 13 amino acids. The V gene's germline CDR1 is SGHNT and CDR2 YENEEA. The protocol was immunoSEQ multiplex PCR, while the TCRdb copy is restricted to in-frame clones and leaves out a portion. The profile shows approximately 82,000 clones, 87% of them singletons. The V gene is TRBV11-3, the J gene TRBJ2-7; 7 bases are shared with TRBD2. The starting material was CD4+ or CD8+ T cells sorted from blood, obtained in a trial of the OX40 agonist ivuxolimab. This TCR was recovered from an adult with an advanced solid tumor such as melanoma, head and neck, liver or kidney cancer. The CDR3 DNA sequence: TGTGCCAGCAGCCGCGGGAGCAACTACGAGCAGTACTTC. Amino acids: CASSRGSNYEQYF.